These 21 T cell receptor beta chains were sequenced from one sample in a study of blood T cells in healthy people across ages (dated by TCRdb to the mid-2010s). The library was obtained by 5' RACE. Sequenced on an Illumina HiSeq 2500. A second PCR of about 6 to 11 cycles was performed with a sample-barcoded 5' primer and a J-beta primer mix. TCRdb passed the public sequencing reads through fastp at Q25 and MiXCR, retaining productive beta sequences. For every CDR3 protein sequence, its rows merge into one entry that carries the most common genes and DNA. The sample includes 1.5 million to 2 million distinct CDR3 sequences, with almost 35% observed a single time. The ten largest account for around 10% of the sample. The sequenced sample was blood. These receptor sequences come from a woman in her 30s in good health.

This clonotype has ten or more counts. V usage is TRBV12-5 and J usage is TRBJ2-5, with TRBD2 matching over 7 bases. The CDR3 runs to 13 residues. The germline CDR1 and CDR2 sequences are LGHNT and FRNRAP. The ends lost 5 bases at V and 3 bases at J; junction bases unmatched: 3. CDR3 loop: CASGGRGEETQYF. The CDR3 DNA sequence: TGTGCTAGTGGTGGACGGGGGGAAGAGACCCAGTACTTC.

The V call is TRBV9, the J call TRBJ1-6, with D perhaps TRBD1 (6 bases). Germline values: CDR1 SGDLS, CDR2 YYNGEE. V was pared by 4 bases and J by 8 bases, with 13 bases between. The CDR3 runs 14 residues. The chain's CDR3 is CASSIKNRDSPLHF. CDR3 nucleotides: TGTGCCAGCAGCATAAAAAACAGGGATTCACCCCTCCACTTT.

This clonotype was seen at least ten times. The genes are TRBV29-1 and TRBJ2-7; tentative D call: TRBD1 (5 bases). The V end was cut by 7 bases, the J end by 10 bases, with 20 bases between. The CDR3 has 12 residues. Germline loops: CDR1 SQVTM, CDR2 ANQGSEA. The CDR3 spells CSAQDTHEVQYF. The CDR3 DNA reads as TGCAGCGCCCAGGACACCCACGAGGTACAGTACTTC.

As concerns this clonotype: A read error may account for a junction end that differs from germline. The rearrangement links TRBV12-3 or TRBV12-4 to TRBJ2-3, with unresolved D. The CDR3 totals 13 residues. DNA for the CDR3: TGTGCCATCTCGAGGTCGAGAGCAGATGCGCAGTATTTT. Translating gives CAISRSRADAQYF.

The sample holds many counts of this clonotype. V is TRBV20-1 and J is TRBJ2-5; 9 positions agree with TRBD1. Germline V CDR1 and CDR2: DFQATT, SNEGSKA (reference sequence). The CDR3 covers 13 residues. V shed 3 bases, J shed 5 bases, and the junction held 4 bases outside the gene matches. CDR3 sequence: CSARDRGTETQYF. CDR3 sequence (DNA): TGCAGTGCTAGGGACAGGGGAACGGAGACCCAGTACTTC.

The rearrangement uses TRBV30 and TRBJ2-1, with D possibly TRBD2 on 5 matching bases. Between the trimmed V and J ends, which lost 4 bases and 3 bases, there was a span of 10 bases. Germline assignment: CDR1 GTSNPN and CDR2 SVGIG (reference sequence). The CDR3 extends over 13 amino acids. The CDR3 loop reads CAWIFEGYNEQFF. The CDR3 nucleotides read TGTGCCTGGATTTTTGAGGGCTACAATGAGCAGTTCTTC.

V gene TRBV2 combines with J gene TRBJ2-7; 8 bases are a match to TRBD2. This CDR3 has 17 amino acids. V was clipped by 0 bases and J by 1 base; unmatched bases: 8. Germline loops: CDR1 SNHLY, CDR2 FYNNEI. In nucleotides, the CDR3 is TGTGCCAGCAGTGAAGCCCACCTCGGGAGGGGTTCCTACGAGCAGTACTTC. Encoded protein: CASSEAHLGRGSYEQYF.

The chain is built from TRBV21-1 and TRBJ2-5; the table calls TRBD2, which could not be checked here. TRBV21-1 is a known pseudogene. This CDR3 contains 15 residues. The CDR3 region is CASSILRAEQETQYF. CDR3 bases: TGTGCCAGCAGCATTTTGAGGGCGGAACAAGAGACCCAGTACTTC.

This clonotype was seen repeatedly, ten times or more. The rearrangement links TRBV29-1 to TRBJ2-4; 9 positions match TRBD1. Germline values: CDR1 SQVTM, CDR2 ANQGSEA. The length of the CDR3 is 13 residues. The V and J ends lost 6 bases and 8 bases, in that order; junction bases with no gene match: 8. CDR3 coding DNA: TGCAGCGTAACCGGGACAGGGTTTGACATTCAGTACTTC. Protein: CSVTGTGFDIQYF.

The chain is built from TRBV7-9 and TRBJ1-2; D unclear. V was pared by 1 base and J by 1 base, with 13 bases between. The germline gives CDR1 SEHNR, CDR2 FQNEAQ (reference sequence). The CDR3 runs 16 residues. The CDR3 DNA is TGTGCCAGCAGCTTAGAAATTAGGGCAGTTAACTATGGCTACACCTTC. It translates to CASSLEIRAVNYGYTF.

The CDR3 DNA reads as TGTGCCAGCAGTGAAGGTCTCGGTTCCTACGAGCAGTACTTC. This sequence encodes CASSEGLGSYEQYF. V and J are TRBV2 and TRBJ2-7; no firm D call. V shed 1 base and J shed 1 base, with 8 bases lying between them. The CDR3 consists of 14 residues. The germline V gene encodes CDR1 SNHLY and CDR2 FYNNEI.

This clonotype was seen a few times. Written as DNA, the CDR3 is TGTGCCACAGTAGGGGGCTTCCCCTATGGCTACACCTTC. Translation gives CATVGGFPYGYTF. V and J are TRBV7-9 and TRBJ1-2; 7 nucleotides agree with TRBD1. With 10 bases clipped from V and 4 bases from J, the junction kept 9 bases outside the gene matches. Germline V lookup: CDR1 SEHNR, CDR2 FQNEAQ (reference sequence). There are 13 residues in the CDR3.

The genes are TRBV12-3 or TRBV12-4 and TRBJ2-1; 7 nucleotides align to TRBD2. With V trimmed by 8 bases and J by 3 bases, 10 bases remained unmatched. The CDR3 extends over 15 amino acids. DNA of the CDR3: TGTGCCAGCTCAATCAGAGCGGGAATCTACAATGAGCAGTTCTTC. It yields the protein CASSIRAGIYNEQFF.

This clonotype was seen repeatedly, ten times or more. CDR3 protein: CASRGTREKLFF. In nucleotides, the CDR3 is TGTGCCAGCAGAGGGACACGGGAAAAACTGTTTTTT. The chain has TRBV6-5 and TRBJ1-4, with a tentative D call TRBD1 (6 bases). The CDR3 is 12 amino acids. The V gene lost 6 bases and the J gene lost 8 bases, with 10 bases spanning the gap. The V gene's germline CDR1 is MNHEY and CDR2 SVGAGI.

This clonotype was observed a few times. The chain recombines TRBV4-1 with TRBJ2-1; 11 nucleotides line up with TRBD2. The V gene end was trimmed by 3 bases and the J gene end by 5 bases; junction bases not matched to a gene: 6. CDR3 length: 16 residues. Germline V gene sequence: CDR1 MGHRA, CDR2 YSYEKL. The DNA for the CDR3 is TGCGCCAGCAGCCAGGTAGCGGGAGGGCCCAACAATGAGCAGTTCTTC. Protein sequence: CASSQVAGGPNNEQFF.

The chain has TRBV27 and TRBJ2-7, with 9 nucleotides matching TRBD1. Germline CDR1 MNHEY, CDR2 SMNVEV (reference sequence). With V trimmed by 0 bases and J by 1 base, 1 base remained unmatched. The CDR3 length is 15 residues. The CDR3 sequence: CASSLSQGASYEQYF. The DNA of the CDR3 is TGTGCCAGCAGTTTATCACAGGGGGCATCCTACGAGCAGTACTTC.

For this clonotype: A read error may account for a junction end that differs from germline. The chain links TRBV7-3 to TRBJ2-1; TRBD2 matches 10 bases. Germline V CDR1 and CDR2: SGHTA, FQGTGA. This CDR3 has 19 amino acids. The CDR3 protein is CASSLIPSKREGQNNEQFF. The DNA of the CDR3 is TGTGCCAGCAGTTTAATACCGTCCAAGCGGGAGGGCCAAAACAATGAGCAGTTCTTC.

In DNA, the CDR3 is TGCAGTGCTAGAGTTGACCATGGGAAGGCAGATACGCAGTATTTT. This gives the protein CSARVDHGKADTQYF. The chain carries TRBV20-1 and TRBJ2-3; no clear D. Trimming left V 1 base short and J 4 bases short, with 15 bases between. The CDR3 runs 15 residues. Germline V gene data show CDR1 as DFQATT and CDR2 as SNEGSKA (reference sequence).

This clonotype was picked up a small number of times. The chain couples TRBV24-1 to TRBJ2-4; TRBD1 matches 7 bases. The CDR3 covers 18 residues. With 4 bases clipped from V and 3 bases from J, the junction kept 14 bases outside the gene matches. Germline loops: CDR1 KGHDR, CDR2 SFDVKD. The CDR3 DNA follows: TGTGCCACCAGTGAACCAACCCAGACAGGGATCGACAAAAACATTCAGTACTTC. Its protein product is CATSEPTQTGIDKNIQYF.

As DNA, the CDR3 is TGCGCCAGCAGCAACAGGGAGAGGGGCACAGATACGCAGTATTTT. As protein: CASSNRERGTDTQYF. This chain uses TRBV5-1 with TRBJ2-3; a weak D match, TRBD1 (6 bases). The CDR3 contains 15 residues. Germline lookup yields CDR1 SGHRS and CDR2 YFSETQ. Trimming took 4 bases from V and 1 from J, leaving 13 bases between them.

This clonotype was recorded a few times. The V gene is TRBV20-1, the J gene TRBJ1-1; a weak D match, TRBD1 (6 bases). CDR3 length: 15 amino acids. From germline, CDR1 is DFQATT and CDR2 SNEGSKA (reference sequence). The germline V and J ends were trimmed by 3 bases and 1 base, with 15 bases remaining between them. Here the CDR3 DNA reads TGCAGTGCTAGGGTCCCGGGACACCCGAACACTGAAGCTTTCTTT. It translates to CSARVPGHPNTEAFF.